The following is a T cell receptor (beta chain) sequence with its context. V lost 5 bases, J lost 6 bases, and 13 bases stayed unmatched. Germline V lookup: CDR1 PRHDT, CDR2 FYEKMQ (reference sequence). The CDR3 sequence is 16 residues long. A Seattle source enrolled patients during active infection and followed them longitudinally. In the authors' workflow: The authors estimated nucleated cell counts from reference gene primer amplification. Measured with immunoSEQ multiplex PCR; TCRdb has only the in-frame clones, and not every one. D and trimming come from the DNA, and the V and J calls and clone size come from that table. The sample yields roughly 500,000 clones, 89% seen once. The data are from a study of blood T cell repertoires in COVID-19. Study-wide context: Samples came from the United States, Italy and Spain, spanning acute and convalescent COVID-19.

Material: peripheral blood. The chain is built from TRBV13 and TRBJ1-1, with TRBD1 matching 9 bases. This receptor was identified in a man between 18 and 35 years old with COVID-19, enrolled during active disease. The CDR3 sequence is CASSTRKQGAQSEAFF. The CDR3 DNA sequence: TGTGCCAGCAGCACCCGAAAACAGGGGGCGCAGTCTGAAGCTTTCTTT.